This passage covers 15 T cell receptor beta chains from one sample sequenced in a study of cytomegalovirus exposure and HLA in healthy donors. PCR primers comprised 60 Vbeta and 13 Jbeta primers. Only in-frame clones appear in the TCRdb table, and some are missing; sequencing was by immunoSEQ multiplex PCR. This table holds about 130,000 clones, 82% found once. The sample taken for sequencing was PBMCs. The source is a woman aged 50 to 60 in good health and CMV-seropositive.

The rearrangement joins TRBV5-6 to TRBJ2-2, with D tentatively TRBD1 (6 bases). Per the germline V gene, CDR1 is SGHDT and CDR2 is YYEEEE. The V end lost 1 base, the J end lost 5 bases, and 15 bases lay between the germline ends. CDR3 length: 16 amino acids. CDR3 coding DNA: TGTGCCAGCAGCTTGATTGACAGGATTACTACCGGGGAGCTGTTTTTT. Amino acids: CASSLIDRITTGELFF. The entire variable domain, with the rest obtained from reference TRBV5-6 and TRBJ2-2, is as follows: DAGVTQSPTHLIKTRGQQVTLRCSPKSGHDTVSWYQQALGQGPQFIFQYYEEEERQRGNFPDRFSGHQFPNYSSELNVNALLLGDSALYLCASSLIDRITTGELFFGEGSRLTVL.

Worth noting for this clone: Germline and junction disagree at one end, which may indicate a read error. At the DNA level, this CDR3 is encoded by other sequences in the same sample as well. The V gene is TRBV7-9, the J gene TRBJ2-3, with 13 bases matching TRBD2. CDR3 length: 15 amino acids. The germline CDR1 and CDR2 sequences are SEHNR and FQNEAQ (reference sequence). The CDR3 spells CASSSLAGGTDTQYF. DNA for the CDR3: TGTGCCAGTAGCTCACTAGCGGGAGGGACAGATACGCAGTATTTT.

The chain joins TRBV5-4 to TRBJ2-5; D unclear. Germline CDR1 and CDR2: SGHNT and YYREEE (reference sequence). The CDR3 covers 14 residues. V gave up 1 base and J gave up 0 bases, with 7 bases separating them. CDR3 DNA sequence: TGTGCCAGCAGCTTGACGCAGTACCAAGAGACCCAGTACTTC. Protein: CASSLTQYQETQYF. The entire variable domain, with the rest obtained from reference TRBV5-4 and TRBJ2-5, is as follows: ETGVTQSPTHLIKTRGQQVTLRCSSQSGHNTVSWYQQALGQGPQFIFQYYREEENGRGNFPPRFSGLQFPNYSSELNVNALELDDSALYLCASSLTQYQETQYFGPGTRLLVL.

The CDR3 DNA is TGTGCCTGGACCGGGGGCTACGAGCAGTACTTC. Its protein is CAWTGGYEQYF. The chain carries TRBV30 and TRBJ2-7; D is possibly TRBD2 (6 bases). CDR3 length equals 11 residues. The V gene's germline CDR1 is GTSNPN and CDR2 SVGIG (reference sequence). The V and J ends lost 4 bases and 3 bases respectively, with 7 bases between them.

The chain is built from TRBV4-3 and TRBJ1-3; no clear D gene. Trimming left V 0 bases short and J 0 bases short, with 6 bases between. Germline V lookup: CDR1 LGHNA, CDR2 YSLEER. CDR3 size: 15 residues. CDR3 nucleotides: TGCGCCAGCAGCCAAGATGGCACCTCTGGAAACACCATATATTTT. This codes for CASSQDGTSGNTIYF.

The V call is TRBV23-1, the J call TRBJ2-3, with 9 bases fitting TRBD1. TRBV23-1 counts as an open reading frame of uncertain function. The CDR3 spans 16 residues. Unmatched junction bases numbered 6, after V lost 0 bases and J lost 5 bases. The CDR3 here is CASSQSPQGAGDTQYF. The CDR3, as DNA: TGCGCCAGCAGTCAATCGCCACAGGGGGCAGGAGATACGCAGTATTTT.

CDR3 sequence: CASGTRPGQGFPYEQYF. DNA of the CDR3: TGCGCCAGCGGGACGCGGCCGGGACAGGGGTTTCCCTACGAGCAGTACTTC. The rearrangement uses TRBV5-1 and TRBJ2-5; 10 bases align to TRBD1. The end of the DNA aligns better with TRBJ2-7, so the J call may be wrong. This CDR3 spans 17 amino acids. Per the germline V gene, CDR1 is SGHRS and CDR2 is YFSETQ.

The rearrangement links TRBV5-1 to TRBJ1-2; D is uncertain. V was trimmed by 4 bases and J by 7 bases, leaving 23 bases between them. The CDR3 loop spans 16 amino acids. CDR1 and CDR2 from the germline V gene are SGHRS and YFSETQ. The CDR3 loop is CASSPIPATGLGGYTF. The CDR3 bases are TGCGCCAGCAGCCCTATACCCGCGACGGGTTTGGGTGGCTACACCTTC.

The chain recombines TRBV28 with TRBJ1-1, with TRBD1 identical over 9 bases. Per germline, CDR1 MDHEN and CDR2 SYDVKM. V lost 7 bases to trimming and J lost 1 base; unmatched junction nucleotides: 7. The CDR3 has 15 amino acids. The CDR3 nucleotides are TGTGCCAGCATCCCGGGGGACAGGGCGAACACTGAAGCTTTCTTT. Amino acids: CASIPGDRANTEAFF.

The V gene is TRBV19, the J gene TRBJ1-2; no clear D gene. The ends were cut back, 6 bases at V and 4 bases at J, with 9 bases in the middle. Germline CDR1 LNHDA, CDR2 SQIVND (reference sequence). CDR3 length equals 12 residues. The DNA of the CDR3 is TGTGCCAGTAGAGAGGGTTCCTATGGCTACACCTTC. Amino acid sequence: CASREGSYGYTF.

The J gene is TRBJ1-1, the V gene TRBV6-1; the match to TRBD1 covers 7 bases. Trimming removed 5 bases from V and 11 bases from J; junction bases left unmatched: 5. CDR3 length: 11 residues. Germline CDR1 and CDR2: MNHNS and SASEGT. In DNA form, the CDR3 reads TGTGCCAGCAGTTACATAGGGGGCGCTTTCTTT. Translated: CASSYIGGAFF.

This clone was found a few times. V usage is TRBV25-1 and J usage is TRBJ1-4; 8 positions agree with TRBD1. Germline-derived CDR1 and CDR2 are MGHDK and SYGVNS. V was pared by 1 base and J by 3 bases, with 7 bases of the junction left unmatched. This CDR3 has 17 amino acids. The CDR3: CASSEFDRGSSNEKLFF. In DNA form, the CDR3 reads TGTGCCAGCAGTGAATTTGACAGGGGTTCATCTAATGAAAAACTGTTTTTT.

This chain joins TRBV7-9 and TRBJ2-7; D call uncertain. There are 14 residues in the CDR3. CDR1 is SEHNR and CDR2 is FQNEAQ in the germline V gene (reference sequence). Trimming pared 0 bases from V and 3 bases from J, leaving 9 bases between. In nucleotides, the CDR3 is TGTGCCAGCAGCTTAGCGGAGACTGGCTACGAGCAGTACTTC. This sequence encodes CASSLAETGYEQYF.

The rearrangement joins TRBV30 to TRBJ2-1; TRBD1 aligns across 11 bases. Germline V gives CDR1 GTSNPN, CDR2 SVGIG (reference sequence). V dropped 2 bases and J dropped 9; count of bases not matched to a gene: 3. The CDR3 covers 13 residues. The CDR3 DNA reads TGTGCCTGGAGTTGGACAGGGGGCAGTGAGCAGTTCTTC. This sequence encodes CAWSWTGGSEQFF.

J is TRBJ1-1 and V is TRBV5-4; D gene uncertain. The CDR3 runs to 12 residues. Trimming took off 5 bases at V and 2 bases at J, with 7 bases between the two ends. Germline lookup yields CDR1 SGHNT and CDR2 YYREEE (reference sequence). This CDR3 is CASSSVNTEAFF. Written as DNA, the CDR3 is TGTGCCAGCAGTTCAGTCAACACTGAAGCTTTCTTT.